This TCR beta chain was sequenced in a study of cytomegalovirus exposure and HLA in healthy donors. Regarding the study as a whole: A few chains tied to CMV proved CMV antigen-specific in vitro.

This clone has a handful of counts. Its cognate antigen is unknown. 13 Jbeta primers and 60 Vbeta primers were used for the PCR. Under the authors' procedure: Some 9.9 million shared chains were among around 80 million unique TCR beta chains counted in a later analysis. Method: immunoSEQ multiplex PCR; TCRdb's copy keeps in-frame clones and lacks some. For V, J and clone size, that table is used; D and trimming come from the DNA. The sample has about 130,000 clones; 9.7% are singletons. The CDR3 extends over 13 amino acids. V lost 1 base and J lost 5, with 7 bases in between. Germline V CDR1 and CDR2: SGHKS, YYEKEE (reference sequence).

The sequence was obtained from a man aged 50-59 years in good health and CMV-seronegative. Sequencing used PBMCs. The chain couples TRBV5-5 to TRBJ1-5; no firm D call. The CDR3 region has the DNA TGTGCCAGCAGCTTGTTGGGCCATCAGCCCCAGCATTTT. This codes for CASSLLGHQPQHF.